This T cell receptor beta chain was sequenced for a study of blood T cells in healthy people across ages. Concerning this clonotype: What it binds is not known.

Each donor had ten milliliters of peripheral blood drawn. CDR1 and CDR2 from the germline V gene are MNHNY and SVGAGI (reference sequence). This CDR3 region has 15 residues. The V end was cut by 4 bases, the J end by 1 base, with 10 bases between. Using a J-beta primer mix together with a sample-barcoded 5' primer, a second PCR was run for about 6 to 12 cycles. TCRdb fed the 5' RACE reads into MiXCR, producing one record per CDR3 protein. The data show about 720,000 distinct CDR3 sequences, roughly 25% seen once. Study results and caveats: Unsorted PBMCs ruled out conclusive naive versus antigen-experienced comparison.

The sample was also linked to a second study, of T cells of mothers and their children. That report notes: The authors used all extracted RNA for cDNA synthesis, at approximately 1.4 ug per 15 ul. No persistent microchimeric T cell clones were detected.

The sequencing input was blood. The genes are TRBV6-6 and TRBJ2-2; D unclear. The TCR was taken from a boy aged 10-17 years in good health. The CDR3 spells CASSSVSQNTGELFF. In DNA, the CDR3 is TGTGCCAGCAGTTCGGTCAGTCAGAACACCGGGGAGCTGTTTTTT.